The sequence of this T cell receptor beta chain was determined in a study of T cell responses to AZD1222 COVID-19 vaccine. Points from the study as a whole: Targets within unmutated variant regions were reportedly found for nearly half of spike-specific TCRs. Baseline testing showed seropositivity in only six AZD1222 recipients. Without day 14 samples, only post-peak T cell repertoires were studied.

Pooling covered second doses at about 4 or about 12 weeks. A remark on this clone: Its antigen is still unknown.

Germline V gives CDR1 MNHEY, CDR2 SMNVEV (reference sequence). Trimming removed 6 bases from V and 0 bases from J, with 15 bases in between. This CDR3 is built from 17 residues. The assay was immunoSEQ multiplex PCR, and TCRdb's table has in-frame clones only and misses some. The sample holds roughly 180,000 clones; 90% to 95% are singletons and the top ten take approximately 1.8%. Sample: peripheral blood, taken 28 days after the second AZD1222 dose. The TCR was taken from an adult who received the AZD1222 COVID-19 vaccine. V usage is TRBV27 and J usage is TRBJ2-6; tentatively, D is TRBD1 or TRBD2 (6 bases each). The CDR3 reads CASSRWGASSGANVLTF. The CDR3 nucleotides read TGTGCCAGCAGCCGGTGGGGGGCAAGCTCTGGGGCCAACGTCCTGACTTTC.